This TCR beta chain is from a study of T cell responses to AZD1222 COVID-19 vaccine (dated by TCRdb to 2020 to 2023). With respect to the entire study: TCR sequencing covered fewer than 250 trial participants: 200 to 220 given two doses of AZD1222 and around 26 given two doses of MenACWY control vaccine. Enrollment into the trials was organized by age into subgroups of 18-55, 56-69 and 70-plus years, and those subgroups contained approximately 150, 30 and 60 TCR-sequenced participants, respectively.

Reading the germline V gene gives CDR1 SGHRS and CDR2 YFSETQ. The V end loses 4 bases and the J end loses 8 bases, and a stretch of 18 bases separates them. The CDR3, cysteine through phenylalanine, is 14 amino acids long. Left in the record is the CDR3 DNA by itself, 42 bases read in frame from the first base. Explained via the paper, the time point label denotes: baseline before first vaccination. In the paper's terms, the treatment or condition label means: meningococcal conjugate vaccine given as trial control. The vaccinee samples were drawn from two UK trials, COV001 and COV002, one of which was a single-blind randomized controlled phase 2/3 trial testing AZD1222 (ChAdOx1 nCoV-19) in healthy adults. For TCRbeta chain sequencing, PBMC samples from trial participants were taken at day 0 and at day 28 after the second dose. Notes on this clone: The antigen it recognizes is unknown. No base qualities exist here, and no much larger clone lies one base off it.

The CDR3 regions of human TCRbeta chains were analyzed by immunosequencing. In the original analysis: Repertoire TCRs were checked for matches against a reference library of SARS-CoV-2-specific TCRs that had been generated using the MIRA antigen-specificity platform. Breadth was defined as the fraction of unique TCRs that were SARS-CoV-2-associated. Depth was defined as the fraction of total T cells that were SARS-CoV-2-associated. Using the MIRA data, each spike-specific TCR was mapped to the spike region that the TCR reacts to and placed in a CD4 or CD8 class. Log10-transformed breadth and depth values were compared by one-way ANOVA with Sidak's multiple comparisons tests. TCRdb took this table from immuneACCESS and kept in-frame rearrangements with V and J called. Such tables lack part of the clones; where checked against another copy, unresolved V genes explain under half of the gap, and the rest is unexplained. That table supplies the V and J calls and clone size; D and trimming were determined from the DNA. The sample contains around 160,000 clones, approximately 78% of them found a single time. The top ten constitute 3.5% to 5% of the sample.

General findings and caveats noted by the study authors: No day 14 peak-response samples were available, so repertoires were characterized only after the peak T cell response. Conclusions about previously exposed vaccinees are limited because only 6 or 7 AZD1222 recipients were SARS-CoV-2 seropositive at baseline. The whole spike protein was spanned by vaccine-associated CD4 TCRs, and dominant responses were seen in regions 160-218 and 743-854. Participants were mostly white British, with more females than males. The authors suggested clonal diversity may have been underestimated. After two AZD1222 doses, spike-specific TCR breadth and depth were significantly higher than at day 0 and than in MenACWY recipients. In the small 56-69-year group, the increase in depth fell short of significance, most likely because of low power. Reportedly, almost half of the unique spike-specific TCRs recognized epitopes lying outside the regions that are mutated in the B.1.351 and B.1.1.7 variants.

The sequence derives from an adult in good health. Source: peripheral blood, taken on day 0 of MenACWY control vaccination. The sequence is built from TRBV5-1 and TRBJ1-2, with the D gene not confidently named. The bases read TGCGCCAGCAGCCCCGTAATAGCGTACGGCGGCTACACCTTC. This gives the protein CASSPVIAYGGYTF. The CDR3, completed at both ends by the reference TRBV5-1 and TRBJ1-2 genes, gives the full variable domain KAGVTQTPRYLIKTRGQQVTLSCSPISGHRSVSWYQQTPGQGLQFLFEYFSETQRNKGNFPGRFSGRQFSNSRSEMNVSTLELGDSALYLCASSPVIAYGGYTFGSGTRLTVV.